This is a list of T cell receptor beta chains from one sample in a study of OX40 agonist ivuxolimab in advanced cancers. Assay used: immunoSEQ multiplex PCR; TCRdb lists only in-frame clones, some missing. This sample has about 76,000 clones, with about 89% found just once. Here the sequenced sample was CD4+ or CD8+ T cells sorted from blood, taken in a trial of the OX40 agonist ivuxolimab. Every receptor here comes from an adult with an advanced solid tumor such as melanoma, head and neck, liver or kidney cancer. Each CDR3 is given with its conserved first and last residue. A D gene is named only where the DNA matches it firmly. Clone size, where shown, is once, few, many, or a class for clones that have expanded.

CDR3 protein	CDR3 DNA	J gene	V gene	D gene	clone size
CASSIGGGAGGYTF	TGTGCCAGTAGTATAGGTGGGGGCGCGGGAGGCTACACCTTC	TRBJ1-2	TRBV19	.	.
CASTSEGRWNTGELFF	TGTGCCAGCACCAGTGAAGGACGATGGAACACCGGGGAGCTGTTTTTT	TRBJ2-2	TRBV21-1	.	once
CASSYRRLVGYEQYF	TGTGCCAGCAGTTACCGCAGACTAGTTGGCTACGAGCAGTACTTC	TRBJ2-7	TRBV6-5	.	.
CASRSTGTSAQGELFF	TGTGCCAGCAGATCGACCGGGACTAGCGCCCAGGGGGAGCTGTTTTTT	TRBJ2-2	TRBV5-4	TRBD2	.
CASSEGFRDRESTDTQYF	TGTGCCAGCAGTGAGGGCTTCAGAGACAGGGAAAGCACAGATACGCAGTATTTT	TRBJ2-3	TRBV2	TRBD1	.
CASSSPTGGDQDTQYF	TGTGCCAGCAGTTCCCCGACAGGGGGCGATCAGGATACGCAGTATTTT	TRBJ2-3	TRBV28	TRBD1	.
CASSEFLGQASYEQYF	TGTGCCAGCAGTGAGTTCTTAGGACAGGCCTCCTACGAGCAGTACTTC	TRBJ2-7	TRBV6-1	TRBD1	.
CASHTGLAYNEQFF	TGTGCCAGTCATACCGGACTAGCTTACAATGAGCAGTTCTTC	TRBJ2-1	TRBV27	TRBD2	.
CASSDNLLDTQYF	TGTGCCAGCAGTGATAACCTCCTAGATACGCAGTATTTT	TRBJ2-3	TRBV6-1	.	.
CASSLSRLRREPYEQYF	TGTGCCAGCAGTTTATCCCGCCTTCGGCGGGAGCCCTACGAGCAGTACTTC	TRBJ2-7	TRBV27	TRBD2	.
CASSLYRSGYEQYF	TGTGCCAGCAGTTTATACAGATCGGGCTACGAGCAGTACTTC	TRBJ2-7	TRBV27	.	once
CASSVASGRSSGGELFF	TGTGCCAGCAGCGTAGCTAGCGGGAGGAGCAGTGGCGGGGAGCTGTTTTTT	TRBJ2-2	TRBV9	TRBD2	.
CASSEGQREAFF	TGCGCCAGCAGCGAAGGCCAACGGGAGGCTTTCTTT	TRBJ1-1	TRBV4-1	.	once
CASSSRGEVGAVDTQYF	TGTGCCAGCAGCTCCCGTGGTGAGGTGGGAGCTGTGGATACGCAGTATTTT	TRBJ2-3	TRBV7-3	.	.
CASSLGQGGDTEAFF	TGTGCCAGCAGCTTAGGGCAGGGGGGGGACACTGAAGCTTTCTTT	TRBJ1-1	TRBV5-4	TRBD1	once
CASSADSLGQPQHF	TGCGCCAGCAGCGCTGACAGCCTCGGGCAGCCCCAGCATTTT	TRBJ1-5	TRBV4-1	.	.
CAISNQGPNQPQHF	TGTGCCATCTCTAATCAGGGACCCAATCAGCCCCAGCATTTT	TRBJ1-5	TRBV10-3	.	once
CATSLRLGRGGELFF	TGTGCCACCTCCCTGAGACTAGGGAGAGGCGGGGAGCTGTTTTTT	TRBJ2-2	TRBV6-1	.	.
CASSYLRTDYEQYF	TGTGCCAGCAGTTACCTGCGGACTGACTACGAGCAGTACTTC	TRBJ2-7	TRBV6-6	.	.
CAISDLSATSYEQYF	TGTGCCATCAGTGATCTTAGCGCTACCTCCTACGAGCAGTACTTC	TRBJ2-7	TRBV10-3	.	.
CASSFGGSESSYNEQFF	TGTGCCAGCAGCTTTGGGGGTTCTGAGAGCTCCTACAATGAGCAGTTCTTC	TRBJ2-1	TRBV7-9	.	.
CASSFRQSTEAFF	TGTGCCAGCAGTTTTAGACAGTCTACTGAAGCTTTCTTT	TRBJ1-1	TRBV6-5	.	.
CASSFYYEAFF	TGTGCCAGCAGCTTCTACTATGAAGCTTTCTTT	TRBJ1-1	TRBV7-2	.	.
CASSYGQNTEAFF	TGTGCCAGCAGCTACGGACAGAACACTGAAGCTTTCTTT	TRBJ1-1	TRBV11-2	.	.
CASGSGTGGSFGDTQYF	TGTGCTAGTGGCTCCGGGACAGGGGGCTCATTCGGGGATACGCAGTATTTT	TRBJ2-3	TRBV12-5	TRBD1	.
CASSLRDRTIYGYTF	TGTGCCAGCAGCTTACGGGACAGGACTATCTATGGCTACACCTTC	TRBJ1-2	TRBV9	TRBD1	.